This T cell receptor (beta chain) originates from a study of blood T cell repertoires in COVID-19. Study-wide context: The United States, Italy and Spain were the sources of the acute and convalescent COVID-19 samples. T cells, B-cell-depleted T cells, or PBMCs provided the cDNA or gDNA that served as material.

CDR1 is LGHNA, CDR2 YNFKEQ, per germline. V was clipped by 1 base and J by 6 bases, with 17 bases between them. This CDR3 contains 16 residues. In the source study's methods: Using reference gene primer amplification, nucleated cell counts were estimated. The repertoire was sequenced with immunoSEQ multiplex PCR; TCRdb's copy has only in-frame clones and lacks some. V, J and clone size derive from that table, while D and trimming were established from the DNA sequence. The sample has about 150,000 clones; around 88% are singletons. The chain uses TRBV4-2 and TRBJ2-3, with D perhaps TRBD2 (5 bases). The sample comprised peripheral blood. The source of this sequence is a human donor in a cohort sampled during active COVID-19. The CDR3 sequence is CASSQGHDYLRDTQYF. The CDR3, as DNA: TGTGCCAGCAGCCAAGGCCATGACTACCTTAGGGATACGCAGTATTTT.